The T cell receptor (beta chain) under discussion was sequenced for a study of beta chain features in type 1 diabetes. About the study: When patients were set against healthy donors, age, gender and cell yields were similar. Study-level points and caveats: Shorter templates may be favored by PCR, equally so in patients and controls. The study found moderately but significantly shorter TCRB CDR3s in all four CD4+ subsets of Type 1 diabetes patients.

Unmatched junction bases numbered 4, after V lost 1 base and J lost 2 bases. The CDR3 contains 16 residues. CDR1 SGHTA and CDR2 FQGNSA come from the germline V gene. This clone was seen a few times. Its cognate antigen is unknown. Reverse transcription of all isolated RNA meant that expressed TCRB transcripts were sequenced. Clones were sequenced by immunoSEQ multiplex PCR, and TCRdb holds only the in-frame ones, with some missing. The sample has hundreds of thousands of clones, over 13% seen once; the top ten hold approximately 0.043%. The sample comprised naive CD4+ T cells from blood. The TCR was taken from a man aged 18 to 30 with type 1 diabetes. J is TRBJ2-4 and V is TRBV7-2; 8 positions agree with TRBD2. The CDR3 nucleotides are TGTGCCAGCAGCTTAGAGGGGACTAGGCCCAAAAACATTCAGTACTTC. It encodes CASSLEGTRPKNIQYF.